A selection of T cell receptor beta chains follows, all from one sample in a study of OX40 agonist ivuxolimab in advanced cancers. Profiling relied on immunoSEQ multiplex PCR, and the TCRdb table lists in-frame clones only, not all of them. The sample has approximately 44,000 clones, about nine tenths seen once. The sequences come from CD4+ or CD8+ T cells sorted from blood, collected in a trial of the OX40 agonist ivuxolimab. The origin of the receptors is an adult with an advanced solid tumor such as melanoma, head and neck, liver or kidney cancer. Each CDR3 is given with its conserved first and last residue. The D gene is left open where the match is weak. Some rows have no size entry. The others give once, few or many, or a class for an expanded clone.

cdr3_length	clone_size	v_call	j_call	d_call	cdr3_aa	cdr3_nt
16	-	TRBV9	TRBJ2-5	TRBD1	CASSVDTGGSSETQYF	TGTGCCAGCAGCGTAGATACAGGGGGATCCTCAGAGACCCAGTACTTC
16	-	TRBV11-2	TRBJ2-7	TRBD1	CASSLRLGQVSNEQYF	TGTGCCAGCAGCCTCCGCCTGGGACAGGTGTCGAACGAGCAGTACTTC
15	-	TRBV5-6	TRBJ1-5	TRBD1	CASSIWTGEYQPQHF	TGTGCCAGCAGCATATGGACAGGGGAGTATCAGCCCCAGCATTTT
13	-	TRBV29-1	TRBJ1-2	-	CSVASMDNYGYTF	TGCAGCGTAGCCTCAATGGATAACTATGGCTACACCTTC
14	-	TRBV7-9	TRBJ1-5	TRBD1	CASSAGGSYQPQHF	TGTGCCAGCAGCGCAGGGGGATCTTATCAGCCCCAGCATTTT
17	-	TRBV11-2	TRBJ1-6	-	CASSVEPQGFLNSPLHF	TGTGCCAGCAGCGTCGAACCGCAGGGGTTTTTGAATTCACCCCTCCACTTT
14	-	TRBV6-1	TRBJ2-7	-	CASSEDSSSYEQYF	TGTGCCAGCAGTGAAGACAGTAGCTCCTACGAGCAGTACTTC
15	-	TRBV7-9	TRBJ2-7	-	CASSFAGTDTYEQYF	TGTGCCAGCAGCTTTGCCGGGACCGATACCTACGAGCAGTACTTC
15	few	TRBV5-6	TRBJ2-1	TRBD1	CASSLGDRGFNEQFF	TGTGCCAGCAGCTTGGGGGACAGGGGATTCAATGAGCAGTTCTTC
12	-	TRBV29-1	TRBJ1-2	-	CSVEATDYGYTF	TGCAGCGTTGAAGCGACTGACTATGGCTACACCTTC
14	-	TRBV9	TRBJ1-1	-	CASSVGGVNTEAFF	TGTGCCAGCAGCGTAGGGGGGGTGAACACTGAAGCTTTCTTT
14	-	TRBV4-1	TRBJ2-7	-	CASSQDSSRYEQYF	TGCGCCAGCAGCCAAGACAGCTCCCGCTACGAGCAGTACTTC
15	-	TRBV7-2	TRBJ2-5	TRBD1	CASSSRDRGQETQYF	TGTGCCAGCAGCTCCCGGGACAGGGGACAAGAGACCCAGTACTTC
13	-	TRBV29-1	TRBJ2-7	-	CSVESLGSLEQYF	TGCAGCGTTGAATCTCTGGGAAGCCTCGAGCAGTACTTC
15	-	TRBV27	TRBJ2-7	-	CASSLPGTNPYEQYF	TGTGCCAGCAGTTTACCTGGGACCAATCCCTACGAGCAGTACTTC
16	-	TRBV10-1	TRBJ2-1	-	CASSEYNSKPYNEQFF	TGCGCCAGCAGTGAGTACAACTCCAAGCCTTACAATGAGCAGTTCTTC
14	-	TRBV19	TRBJ1-2	-	CANSIYNRRYGYTF	TGTGCCAATAGTATATACAACCGGCGGTATGGCTACACCTTC
15	-	TRBV9	TRBJ2-7	TRBD2	CASSSGVSGSYEQYF	TGTGCCAGCAGCTCCGGGGTTAGCGGGAGTTACGAGCAGTACTTC
14	once	TRBV5-5	TRBJ2-1	-	CASSFPTGNNEQFF	TGTGCCAGCAGCTTCCCCACAGGGAACAATGAGCAGTTCTTC
15	-	TRBV27	TRBJ2-7	TRBD1	CASSDFQGAGYEQYF	TGTGCCAGCAGCGATTTCCAGGGGGCCGGTTACGAGCAGTACTTC
18	-	TRBV4-3	TRBJ2-2	-	CASSQDVGHRVVTGELFF	TGCGCCAGCAGCCAAGATGTAGGCCACAGGGTGGTGACCGGGGAGCTGTTTTTT
13	-	TRBV2	TRBJ1-4	-	CASSELGREKLFF	TGTGCCAGCAGTGAATTGGGGCGGGAAAAACTGTTTTTT
12	-	TRBV4-1	TRBJ2-1	-	CASSQAGNEQFF	TGCGCCAGCAGCCAAGCGGGCAATGAGCAGTTCTTC
15	-	TRBV7-8	TRBJ2-2	-	CASSLEEWNTGELFF	TGTGCCAGCAGCTTAGAAGAGTGGAACACCGGGGAGCTGTTTTTT
17	-	TRBV4-1	TRBJ2-7	TRBD2	CASSQEGTGGQSDEQYF	TGCGCCAGCAGCCAAGAAGGTACGGGGGGGCAATCGGATGAGCAGTACTTC
17	-	TRBV30	TRBJ2-1	-	CAWSDASSMSSYNEQFF	TGTGCCTGGAGTGACGCCTCCTCGATGAGCTCCTACAATGAGCAGTTCTTC
15	-	TRBV4-1	TRBJ1-3	-	CASSPRFGGGNTIYF	TGCGCCAGCAGCCCGCGGTTTGGAGGGGGAAACACCATATATTTT
13	once	TRBV5-6	TRBJ2-1	TRBD2	CASSFVAGDEQFF	TGTGCCAGCAGCTTCGTAGCGGGGGATGAGCAGTTCTTC
14	-	TRBV13	TRBJ1-5	-	CASSHRGGGLAQHF	TGTGCCAGCAGTCACCGAGGCGGGGGATTAGCCCAGCATTTT
16	-	TRBV29-1	TRBJ2-1	TRBD1	CSVEDPGQGAYNEQFF	TGCAGCGTTGAGGATCCGGGACAGGGGGCCTACAATGAGCAGTTCTTC
15	-	TRBV19	TRBJ2-7	-	CASSPTGGGSYEQYF	TGTGCCAGTAGCCCTACCGGAGGAGGCTCCTACGAGCAGTACTTC
13	-	TRBV7-9	TRBJ2-7	-	CASSLGTGYEQYF	TGTGCCAGCAGCTTAGGGACTGGGTACGAGCAGTACTTC
16	-	TRBV19	TRBJ1-5	TRBD1	CASSTTSGTGHQPQHF	TGTGCCAGTAGTACCACCTCCGGGACAGGACATCAGCCCCAGCATTTT
13	-	TRBV11-1	TRBJ2-4	-	CASSLGGGNIQYF	TGTGCCAGCAGCTTAGGAGGGGGAAACATTCAGTACTTC
12	-	TRBV28	TRBJ2-2	-	CASNWNTGELFF	TGTGCCAGCAATTGGAACACCGGGGAGCTGTTTTTT
17	-	TRBV10-3	TRBJ1-1	-	CAISESGAGAENTEAFF	TGTGCCATCAGTGAGTCCGGTGCGGGGGCAGAAAACACTGAAGCTTTCTTT
15	-	TRBV27	TRBJ2-7	TRBD2	CASSLTSGSHREQYF	TGTGCCAGCAGTTTGACTAGCGGGAGCCACCGCGAGCAGTACTTC
15	-	TRBV9	TRBJ2-7	-	CASSPLGRLLDEQYF	TGTGCCAGCAGTCCATTAGGACGGCTACTCGACGAGCAGTACTTC
14	-	TRBV4-1	TRBJ2-1	-	CASSPIGSYNEQFF	TGCGCCAGCAGCCCTATAGGTTCCTACAATGAGCAGTTCTTC
15	-	TRBV6-5	TRBJ2-2	-	CASRSTGRNTGELFF	TGTGCCAGCAGATCCACGGGACGGAACACCGGGGAGCTGTTTTTT
15	-	TRBV11-2	TRBJ2-7	TRBD2	CASSLASGPTYEQYF	TGTGCCAGCAGCTTAGCTAGCGGGCCAACCTACGAGCAGTACTTC
14	-	TRBV27	TRBJ1-6	TRBD1	CASSFTGTGKALHF	TGTGCCAGCAGTTTCACCGGGACAGGGAAGGCCCTCCACTTT
14	-	TRBV7-2	TRBJ2-7	TRBD1	CASSHRQGAYEQYF	TGTGCCAGCAGCCATCGACAGGGGGCCTACGAGCAGTACTTC
13	-	TRBV7-8	TRBJ2-1	-	CASSPGSYNEQFF	TGTGCCAGCAGTCCGGGCTCCTACAATGAGCAGTTCTTC
14	-	TRBV9	TRBJ2-3	-	CASSDPRITDTQYF	TGTGCCAGCAGCGACCCCAGAATCACAGATACGCAGTATTTT
15	-	TRBV5-1	TRBJ2-1	-	CASSLVTGPYNEQFF	TGCGCCAGCAGCTTGGTGACGGGTCCGTACAATGAGCAGTTCTTC
13	-	TRBV2	TRBJ1-1	-	CASSGPPVTEAFF	TGTGCCAGCAGTGGGCCCCCCGTGACTGAAGCTTTCTTT
16	-	TRBV25-1	TRBJ1-2	-	CASSEYNIREPYGYTF	TGTGCCAGCAGTGAATATAATATAAGGGAGCCCTATGGCTACACCTTC
18	-	TRBV28	TRBJ2-2	TRBD1	CATKYRTGFGTDTGELFF	TGTGCCACCAAATACCGGACAGGGTTTGGGACGGACACCGGGGAGCTGTTTTTT
13	-	TRBV13	TRBJ2-5	-	CASSPEGGETQYF	TGTGCCAGCAGCCCAGAGGGGGGAGAGACCCAGTACTTC
13	-	TRBV29-1	TRBJ2-7	-	CSAAGTGAYEQYF	TGCAGCGCAGCCGGGACGGGAGCCTACGAGCAGTACTTC
15	few	TRBV7-6	TRBJ1-1	TRBD1	CASSLEWTGGTEAFF	TGTGCCAGCAGCTTAGAGTGGACAGGGGGCACTGAAGCTTTCTTT
16	once	TRBV6-1	TRBJ2-7	-	CASSEAAQGRPTEQYF	TGTGCCAGCAGTGAAGCGGCCCAGGGGCGACCCACCGAGCAGTACTTC
13	medium-sized	TRBV7-3	TRBJ2-2	-	CASSADNTGELFF	TGTGCCAGCAGCGCTGATAACACCGGGGAGCTGTTTTTT
12	-	TRBV19	TRBJ1-1	-	CASSFSFTEAFF	TGTGCCAGTAGTTTTTCCTTCACTGAAGCTTTCTTT
13	-	TRBV4-1	TRBJ2-3	-	CASSQNGADTQYF	TGCGCCAGCAGCCAAAACGGGGCAGATACGCAGTATTTT
14	-	TRBV15	TRBJ2-1	-	CATSRGGSYNEQFF	TGTGCCACCAGCAGAGGGGGATCCTACAATGAGCAGTTCTTC